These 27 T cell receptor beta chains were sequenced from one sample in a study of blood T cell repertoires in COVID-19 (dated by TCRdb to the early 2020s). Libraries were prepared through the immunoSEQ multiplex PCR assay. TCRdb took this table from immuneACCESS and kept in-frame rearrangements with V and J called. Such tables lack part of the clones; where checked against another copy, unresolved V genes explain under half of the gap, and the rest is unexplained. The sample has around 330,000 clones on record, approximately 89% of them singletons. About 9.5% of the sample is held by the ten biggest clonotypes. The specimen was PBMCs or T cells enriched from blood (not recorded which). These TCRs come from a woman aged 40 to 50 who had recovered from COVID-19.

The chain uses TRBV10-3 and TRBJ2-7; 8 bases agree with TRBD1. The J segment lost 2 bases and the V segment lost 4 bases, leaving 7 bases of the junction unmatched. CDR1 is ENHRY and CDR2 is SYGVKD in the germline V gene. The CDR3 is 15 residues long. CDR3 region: CAISAAGQATYEQYF. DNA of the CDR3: TGTGCCATCAGTGCCGCGGGACAGGCTACCTACGAGCAGTACTTC.

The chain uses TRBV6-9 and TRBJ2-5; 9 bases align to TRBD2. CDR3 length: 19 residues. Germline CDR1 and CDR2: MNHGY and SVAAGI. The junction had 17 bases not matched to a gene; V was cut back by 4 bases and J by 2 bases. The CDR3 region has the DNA TGTGCCAGCAGTTTCGAGAAACTAGCGGGTACGCTTCGTCAAGAGACCCAGTACTTC. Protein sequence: CASSFEKLAGTLRQETQYF.

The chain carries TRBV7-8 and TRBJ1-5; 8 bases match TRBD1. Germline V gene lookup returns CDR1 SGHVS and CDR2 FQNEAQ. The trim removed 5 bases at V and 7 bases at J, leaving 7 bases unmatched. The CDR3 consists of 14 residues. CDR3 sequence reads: CASSHLQGDQPQHF. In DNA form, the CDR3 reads TGTGCCAGCAGCCATTTACAGGGGGACCAGCCCCAGCATTTT.

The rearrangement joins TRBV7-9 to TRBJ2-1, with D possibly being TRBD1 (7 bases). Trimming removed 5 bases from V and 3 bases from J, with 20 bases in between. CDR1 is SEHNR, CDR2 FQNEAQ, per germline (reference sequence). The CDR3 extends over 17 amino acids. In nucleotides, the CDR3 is TGTGCCAGCAGCCCAAACGAGGGGAGGACAGGCTACAATGAGCAGTTCTTC. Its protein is CASSPNEGRTGYNEQFF. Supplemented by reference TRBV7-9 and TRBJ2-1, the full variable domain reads DTGVSQNPRHKITKRGQNVTFRCDPISEHNRLYWYRQTLGQGPEFLTYFQNEAQLEKSRLLSDRFSAERPKGSFSTLEIQRTEQGDSAMYLCASSPNEGRTGYNEQFFGPGTRLTVL.

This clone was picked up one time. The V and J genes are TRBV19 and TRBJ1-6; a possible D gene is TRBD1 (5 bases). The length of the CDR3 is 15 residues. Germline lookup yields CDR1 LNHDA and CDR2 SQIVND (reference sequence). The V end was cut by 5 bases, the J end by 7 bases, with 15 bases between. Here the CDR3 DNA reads TGTGCCAGTAGTTCGGGACCTCGGGGGAATTCACCCCTCCACTTT. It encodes CASSSGPRGNSPLHF.

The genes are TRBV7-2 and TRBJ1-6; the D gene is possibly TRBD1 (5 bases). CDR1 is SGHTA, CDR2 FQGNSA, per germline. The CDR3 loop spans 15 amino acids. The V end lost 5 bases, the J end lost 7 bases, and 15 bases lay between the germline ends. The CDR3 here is CASSRTGGENSPLHF. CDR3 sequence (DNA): TGTGCCAGCAGCCGTACGGGGGGGGAAAATTCACCCCTCCACTTT.

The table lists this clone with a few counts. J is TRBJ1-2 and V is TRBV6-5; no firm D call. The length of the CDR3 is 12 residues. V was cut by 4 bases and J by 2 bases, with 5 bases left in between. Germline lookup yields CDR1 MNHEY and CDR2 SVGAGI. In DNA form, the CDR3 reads TGTGCCAGCAGTTCTCAGAACTATGGCTACACCTTC. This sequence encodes CASSSQNYGYTF.

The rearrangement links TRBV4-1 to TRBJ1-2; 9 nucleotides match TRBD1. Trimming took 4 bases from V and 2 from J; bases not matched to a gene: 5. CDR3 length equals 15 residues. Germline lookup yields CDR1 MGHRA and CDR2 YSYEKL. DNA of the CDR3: TGCGCCAGCAGCCCTCTGACAGGGGGGAACTATGGCTACACCTTC. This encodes CASSPLTGGNYGYTF.

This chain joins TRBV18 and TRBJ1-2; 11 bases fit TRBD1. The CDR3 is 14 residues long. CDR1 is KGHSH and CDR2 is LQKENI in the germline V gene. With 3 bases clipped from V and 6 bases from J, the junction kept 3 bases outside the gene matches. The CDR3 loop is CASSPVDRGHGYTF. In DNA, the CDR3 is TGTGCCAGCTCACCCGTGGACAGGGGGCATGGCTACACCTTC.

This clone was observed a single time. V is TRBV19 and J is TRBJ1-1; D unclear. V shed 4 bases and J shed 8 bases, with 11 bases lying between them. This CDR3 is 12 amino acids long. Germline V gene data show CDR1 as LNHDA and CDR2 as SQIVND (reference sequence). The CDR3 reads CASSSLAAEAFF. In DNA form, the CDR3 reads TGTGCCAGTAGTAGTCTGGCCGCCGAAGCTTTCTTT.

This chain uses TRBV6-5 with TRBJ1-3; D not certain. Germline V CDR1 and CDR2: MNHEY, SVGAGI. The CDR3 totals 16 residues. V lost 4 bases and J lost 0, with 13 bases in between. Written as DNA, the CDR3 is TGTGCCAGCAGTTTTACCTCGGCAGGCTCTGGAAACACCATATATTTT. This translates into CASSFTSAGSGNTIYF.

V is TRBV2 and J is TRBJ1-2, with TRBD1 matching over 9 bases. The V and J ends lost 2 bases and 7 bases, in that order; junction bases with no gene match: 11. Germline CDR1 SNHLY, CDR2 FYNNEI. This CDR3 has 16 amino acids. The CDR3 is CASSETFLQGARGYTF. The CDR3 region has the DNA TGTGCCAGCAGTGAAACCTTTTTACAGGGGGCGCGTGGCTACACCTTC.

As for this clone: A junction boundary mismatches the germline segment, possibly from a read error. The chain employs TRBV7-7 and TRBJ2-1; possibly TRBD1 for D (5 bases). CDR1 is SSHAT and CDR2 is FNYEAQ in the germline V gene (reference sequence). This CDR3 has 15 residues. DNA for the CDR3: TGTGCTAGCAGCTTTGGGTCAGGGACCTACAATGAGCAGTTCTTC. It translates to CASSFGSGTYNEQFF.

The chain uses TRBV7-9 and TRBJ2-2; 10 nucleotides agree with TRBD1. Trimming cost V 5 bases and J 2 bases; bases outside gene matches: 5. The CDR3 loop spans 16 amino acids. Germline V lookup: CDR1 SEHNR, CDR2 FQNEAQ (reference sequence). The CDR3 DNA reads TGTGCCAGCAGCCTCGGGACAGGGGATAACACCGGGGAGCTGTTTTTT. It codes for CASSLGTGDNTGELFF. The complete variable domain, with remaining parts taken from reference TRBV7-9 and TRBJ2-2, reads DTGVSQNPRHKITKRGQNVTFRCDPISEHNRLYWYRQTLGQGPEFLTYFQNEAQLEKSRLLSDRFSAERPKGSFSTLEIQRTEQGDSAMYLCASSLGTGDNTGELFFGEGSRLTVL.

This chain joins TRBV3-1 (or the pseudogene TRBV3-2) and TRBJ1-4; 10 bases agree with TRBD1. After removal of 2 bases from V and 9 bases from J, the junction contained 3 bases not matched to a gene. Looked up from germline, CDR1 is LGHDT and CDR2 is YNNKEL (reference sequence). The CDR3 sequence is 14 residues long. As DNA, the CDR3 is TGTGCCAGCAGCCAACGGGGACAGGGGAAAAAACTGTTTTTT. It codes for CASSQRGQGKKLFF.

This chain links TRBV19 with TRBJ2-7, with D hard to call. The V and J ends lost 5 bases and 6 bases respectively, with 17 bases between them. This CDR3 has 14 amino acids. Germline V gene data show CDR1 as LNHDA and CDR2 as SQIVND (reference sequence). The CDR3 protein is CASSREWNPGEQYF. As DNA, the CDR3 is TGTGCCAGTAGTCGAGAATGGAACCCGGGCGAGCAGTACTTC.

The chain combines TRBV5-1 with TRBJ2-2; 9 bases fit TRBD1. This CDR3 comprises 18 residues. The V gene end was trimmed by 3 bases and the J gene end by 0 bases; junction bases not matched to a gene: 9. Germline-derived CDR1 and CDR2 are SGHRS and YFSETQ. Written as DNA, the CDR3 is TGCGCCAGCAGCTCGGACAGGGGAAGGAGAACGAACACCGGGGAGCTGTTTTTT. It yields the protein CASSSDRGRRTNTGELFF.

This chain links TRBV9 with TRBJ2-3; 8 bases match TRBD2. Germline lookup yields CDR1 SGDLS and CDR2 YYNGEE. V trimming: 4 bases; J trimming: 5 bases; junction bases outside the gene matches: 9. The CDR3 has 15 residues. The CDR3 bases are TGTGCCAGCAGCCTCAGCGGGGCGGGGGGAGATACGCAGTATTTT. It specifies CASSLSGAGGDTQYF.

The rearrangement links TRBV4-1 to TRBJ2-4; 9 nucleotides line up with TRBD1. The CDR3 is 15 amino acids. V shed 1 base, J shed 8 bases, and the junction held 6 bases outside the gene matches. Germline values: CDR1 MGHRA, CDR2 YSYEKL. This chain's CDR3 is CASSQVRQGVDIQYF. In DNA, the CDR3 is TGCGCCAGCAGCCAAGTCCGACAGGGGGTAGACATTCAGTACTTC.

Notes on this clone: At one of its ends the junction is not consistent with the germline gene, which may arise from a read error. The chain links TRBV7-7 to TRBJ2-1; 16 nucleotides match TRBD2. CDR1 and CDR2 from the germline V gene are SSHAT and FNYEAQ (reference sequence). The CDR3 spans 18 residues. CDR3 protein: CASSSNPGLAGGPNEQFF. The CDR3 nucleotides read TGTGCTAGCAGCTCAAACCCGGGACTAGCGGGAGGGCCTAATGAGCAGTTCTTC.

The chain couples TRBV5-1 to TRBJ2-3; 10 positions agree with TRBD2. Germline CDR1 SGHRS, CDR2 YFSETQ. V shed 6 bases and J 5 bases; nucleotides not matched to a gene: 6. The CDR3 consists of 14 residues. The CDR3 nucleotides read TGCGCCAGCAAGGAAGCGGGGGGGCGAGATACGCAGTATTTT. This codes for CASKEAGGRDTQYF.

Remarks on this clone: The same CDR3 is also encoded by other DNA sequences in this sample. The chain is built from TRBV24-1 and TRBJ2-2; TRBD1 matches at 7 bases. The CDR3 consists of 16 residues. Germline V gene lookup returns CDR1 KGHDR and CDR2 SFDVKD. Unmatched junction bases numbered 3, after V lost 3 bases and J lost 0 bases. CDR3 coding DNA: TGTGCCACCAGTGATCCCGGACAGGCGAACACCGGGGAGCTGTTTTTT. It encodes CATSDPGQANTGELFF.

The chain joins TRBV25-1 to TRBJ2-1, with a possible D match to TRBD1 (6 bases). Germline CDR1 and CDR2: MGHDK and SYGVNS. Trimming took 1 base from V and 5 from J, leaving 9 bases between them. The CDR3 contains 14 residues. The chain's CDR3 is CASSELKGDNEQFF. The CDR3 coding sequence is TGTGCCAGCAGTGAATTAAAGGGGGACAATGAGCAGTTCTTC.

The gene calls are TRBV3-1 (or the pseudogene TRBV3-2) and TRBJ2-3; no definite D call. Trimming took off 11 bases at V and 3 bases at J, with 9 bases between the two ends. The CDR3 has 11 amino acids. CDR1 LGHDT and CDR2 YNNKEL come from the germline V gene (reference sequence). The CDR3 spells CASWATDTQYF. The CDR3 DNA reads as TGTGCCTCCTGGGCAACAGATACGCAGTATTTT.

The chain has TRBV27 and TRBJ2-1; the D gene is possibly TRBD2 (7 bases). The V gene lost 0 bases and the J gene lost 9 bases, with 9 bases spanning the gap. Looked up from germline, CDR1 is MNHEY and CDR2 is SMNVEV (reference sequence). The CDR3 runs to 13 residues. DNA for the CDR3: TGTGCCAGCAGTTTATCGAGGGGGGGTGAGCAGTTCTTC. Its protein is CASSLSRGGEQFF.

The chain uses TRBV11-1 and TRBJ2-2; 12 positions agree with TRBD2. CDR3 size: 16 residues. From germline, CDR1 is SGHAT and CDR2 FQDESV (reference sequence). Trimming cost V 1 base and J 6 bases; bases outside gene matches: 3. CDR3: CASSLGLAGGPGELFF. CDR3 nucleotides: TGTGCCAGCAGCTTAGGGCTAGCGGGAGGGCCCGGGGAGCTGTTTTTT.

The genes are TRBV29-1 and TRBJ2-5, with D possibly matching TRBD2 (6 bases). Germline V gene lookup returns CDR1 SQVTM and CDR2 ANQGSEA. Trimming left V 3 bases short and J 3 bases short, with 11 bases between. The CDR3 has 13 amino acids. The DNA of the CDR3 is TGCAGCGTTGATGGGGGGAGCGAAGAGACCCAGTACTTC. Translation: CSVDGGSEETQYF.